This TCR beta chain was captured in a study of blood T cell repertoires in COVID-19. Study at large: Collection of acute and convalescent COVID-19 samples took place in the United States, Italy and Spain. From T cells, B-cell-depleted T cells, or PBMCs came the material, which was cDNA or gDNA.

Authors' methods: The assay estimated nucleated cells by amplifying reference gene primers. Sequencing used immunoSEQ multiplex PCR; TCRdb keeps in-frame clones, though not all of them. V and J calls and clone size are given by that table; D and trimming were obtained from the DNA. The table includes 90,000 to 120,000 clones, 90% to 95% detected once. Trimming took 1 base from V and 3 from J, leaving 13 bases between them. This CDR3 has 15 amino acids. Germline V gives CDR1 LGHNA, CDR2 YSLEER. This clone showed up just a few times. The rearrangement uses TRBV4-3 and TRBJ2-7; weak D call: TRBD2 (6 bases). Material: peripheral blood. This receptor was taken from a woman aged 25 to 39 with acute or convalescent COVID-19. CDR3 nucleotide sequence: TGCGCCAGCAGCCAAGGCCGGGACTTTTTCTACGAGCAGTACTTC. Protein: CASSQGRDFFYEQYF.